One and the same sample provided the 15 T cell receptor beta chains below, sequenced in a study of glioma-infiltrating T cells after dendritic cell vaccination. Generated by immunoSEQ multiplex PCR, the TCRdb table keeps only in-frame clones and is missing some. The data hold 85,000 to 110,000 clones, with roughly 76% observed a single time. The sequences come from blood, collected before dendritic cell vaccination. The receptor source for this set is a human donor with glioblastoma.

This sequence joins TRBV6-1 and TRBJ1-1; the D is unclear. Germline CDR1 and CDR2: MNHNS and SASEGT. CDR3 length: 13 amino acids. Trimming pared 3 bases from V and 1 base from J, leaving 6 bases between. The CDR3 bases are TGTGCCAGCAGTGAGGGCAGGAACACTGAAGCTTTCTTT. Protein product: CASSEGRNTEAFF.

By proportion, this clone is large. This sequence joins TRBV6-1 and TRBJ2-7, with TRBD1 identical over 8 bases. The V segment lost 7 bases and the J segment 5 bases; nucleotides outside the gene matches: 10. The V gene's germline CDR1 is MNHNS and CDR2 SASEGT. The CDR3 consists of 14 residues. For the CDR3, the DNA is TGTGCCAGCACCCCCGGACAGGGCGGAAACGAGCAGTACTTC. Protein sequence: CASTPGQGGNEQYF.

The gene calls are TRBV6-4 and TRBJ1-1; D possibly corresponds to TRBD1 (5 bases). With 6 bases removed from V and 5 bases from J, the gap between germline ends came to 13 bases. The germline CDR1 and CDR2 sequences are MRHNA and SNTAGT. The CDR3 spans 13 residues. The CDR3 bases are TGTGCCAGCAGCTCGGCCGGACAAACTGAAGCTTTCTTT. The encoded protein is CASSSAGQTEAFF.

The V gene is TRBV4-1, the J gene TRBJ1-4; D is possibly TRBD1 (6 bases). This CDR3 has 14 residues. Deletions cut 4 bases from V and 3 bases from J, with 9 bases between. CDR1 MGHRA and CDR2 YSYEKL come from the germline V gene. As DNA, the CDR3 is TGCGCCAGCAGCCTGGGGGCGGCTAATGAAAAACTGTTTTTT. Translating it yields CASSLGAANEKLFF.

The genes are TRBV27 and TRBJ1-5, with D unresolved. The CDR3 has 13 residues. Germline lookup yields CDR1 MNHEY and CDR2 SMNVEV (reference sequence). Trimming pared 2 bases from V and 9 bases from J, leaving 11 bases between. In DNA, the CDR3 is TGTGCCAGCAGTTTAAAACTTTACCGGCCCCAGCATTTT. This gives the protein CASSLKLYRPQHF.

The sample holds a few counts of this clone. The junction departs from germline at one end; a sequencing error may be responsible. Written as DNA, the CDR3 is TGCGCCAGCAGTGAGTCCTTAGAGGGGAACACTGAAGCTTTCTTT. It encodes CASSESLEGNTEAFF. The rearrangement uses TRBV6-1 and TRBJ1-1; no reliable D call. Germline V gene data show CDR1 as MNHNS and CDR2 as SASEGT. The CDR3 is 15 residues long.

The chain couples TRBV5-4 to TRBJ2-7, with a tentative D call TRBD2 (6 bases). The germline gives CDR1 SGHNT, CDR2 YYREEE (reference sequence). The CDR3 spans 15 residues. With 3 bases removed from V and 2 bases from J, the gap between germline ends came to 15 bases. CDR3 DNA: TGTGCCAGCAGCTCGCCCGGAGGAGGGGCCTACGAGCAGTACTTC. It specifies CASSSPGGGAYEQYF.

J is TRBJ1-2 and V is TRBV19; TRBD1 matches 7 bases. V was clipped by 4 bases and J by 8 bases; unmatched bases: 10. Germline V gene sequence: CDR1 LNHDA, CDR2 SQIVND (reference sequence). CDR3 length: 14 residues. In DNA form, the CDR3 reads TGTGCCAGTAGTACTCAGACAGGGATTGGGGGCTACACCTTC. Its protein is CASSTQTGIGGYTF. Full variable domain (rest looked up from reference TRBV19 and TRBJ1-2): DGGITQSPKYLFRKEGQNVTLSCEQNLNHDAMYWYRQDPGQGLRLIYYSQIVNDFQKGDIAEGYSVSREKKESFPLTVTSAQKNPTAFYLCASSTQTGIGGYTFGSGTRLTVV.

V usage is TRBV11-2 and J usage is TRBJ1-6; the D is unclear. The V end was cut by 0 bases, the J end by 0 bases, with 9 bases between. CDR3 size: 17 residues. CDR1 is SGHAT and CDR2 is FQNNGV in the germline V gene. CDR3 sequence reads: CASSLDTELSYNSPLHF. DNA of the CDR3: TGTGCCAGCAGCTTAGATACAGAGCTCTCCTATAATTCACCCCTCCACTTT.

The chain joins TRBV5-6 to TRBJ1-3, with D tentatively TRBD1 (5 bases). V was clipped by 1 base and J by 0 bases, with 11 bases between them. CDR3 length equals 16 residues. Germline CDR1 and CDR2: SGHDT and YYEEEE. CDR3 sequence (DNA): TGTGCCAGCAGCTTGCTCAGGGAGGGCTCTGGAAACACCATATATTTT. Its protein product is CASSLLREGSGNTIYF.

V and J are TRBV7-9 and TRBJ1-3; TRBD1 is a possible D gene (6 bases). CDR1 and CDR2 from the germline V gene are SEHNR and FQNEAQ (reference sequence). This CDR3 is built from 16 residues. Trimming stripped 0 bases from V and 0 bases from J, with 9 bases between. CDR3 DNA sequence: TGTGCCAGCAGCTTAGCGCTAGGGGGCTCTGGAAACACCATATATTTT. It is translated as CASSLALGGSGNTIYF.

V usage is TRBV12-5 and J usage is TRBJ1-4; no firm D call. V lost 1 base to trimming and J lost 6 bases, with 12 bases between them. The length of the CDR3 is 15 residues. Germline V lookup: CDR1 LGHNT, CDR2 FRNRAP. The CDR3 DNA sequence: TGTGCTAGTGGTTTGGATCCACAGATATATGAAAAACTGTTTTTT. Encoded protein: CASGLDPQIYEKLFF.

This chain links TRBV6-5 with TRBJ1-5; 8 bases are shared with TRBD1. CDR1 is MNHEY, CDR2 SVGAGI, per germline. The CDR3 extends over 12 amino acids. Trimming took 6 bases from V and 9 from J; bases not matched to a gene: 4. The CDR3 nucleotides are TGTGCCAGCAGCTCGGGGACAGGGCCCCAGCATTTT. This gives the protein CASSSGTGPQHF.

V usage is TRBV5-1 and J usage is TRBJ2-5; D is possibly TRBD1 (5 bases). Per the germline V gene, CDR1 is SGHRS and CDR2 is YFSETQ. The length of the CDR3 is 14 residues. V lost 0 bases to trimming and J lost 4 bases, with 10 bases between them. The CDR3 loop is CASSLEAGLETQYF. CDR3 nucleotides: TGCGCCAGCAGCTTGGAGGCAGGGTTAGAGACCCAGTACTTC.

V gene TRBV5-6 combines with J gene TRBJ1-3, with TRBD1 as a possible D gene (6 bases). The CDR3 runs to 16 residues. The V end was cut by 4 bases, the J end by 0 bases, with 14 bases between. Germline CDR1 and CDR2: SGHDT and YYEEEE. CDR3 nucleotides: TGTGCCAGCAGCCCGACAGGCGAAGCCTCTGGAAACACCATATATTTT. Amino acid sequence: CASSPTGEASGNTIYF.